These T cell receptor beta chains were read from a single sample in a study of CXCR3-negative and CXCR3-positive naive CD8 T cells. TCRdb re-called the 5' RACE reads; one entry per CDR3 protein, DNA not given. Its table records fewer than 6,500 distinct CDR3 sequences. Sequencing input: naive CXCR3+ CD8+ T cells from blood. These receptors all come from a human donor in good health. Some clones in this sample may be carry-over from other donors' samples. Each CDR3 is given with its conserved first and last residue. The order of the fields is V gene, J gene, clone size, CDR3 protein. Only part of the rows carry a size: once, few, many, or a class if the clone is expanded.

TRBV5-6	TRBJ2-1	medium-sized	CASSLSEGQVLDEQFF
TRBV29-1	TRBJ2-7	.	CSVEEDTEPYEQYF
TRBV7-2	TRBJ2-7	medium-sized	CASSLADLPYEQYF
TRBV29-1	TRBJ2-7	medium-sized	CSVEELRDGLVEQYF
TRBV7-9	TRBJ1-2	medium-sized	CASSTSAVSGGADYGYTF
TRBV7-9	TRBJ2-5	.	CASSFDGSQETQYF
TRBV6-2/TRBV6-3	TRBJ2-7	medium-sized	CASGLAGGRYEQYF
TRBV12-3/TRBV12-4	TRBJ2-2	.	CASMVVGELFF
TRBV7-9	TRBJ2-4	medium-sized	CASSLDRANIQYF
TRBV29-1	TRBJ1-1	medium-sized	CSVELPDRVTEAFF
TRBV4-2	TRBJ2-1	medium-sized	CASSQVVLVGSGSYNEQFF
TRBV23-1	TRBJ1-2	.	CASSQSLGDRNYGYTF
TRBV6-6	TRBJ1-2	.	CASSYSPNYGYTF
TRBV7-9	TRBJ2-5	medium-sized	CASSFDSSTQYF
TRBV20-1	TRBJ1-2	medium-sized	CSARDFGQNYGYTF
TRBV21-1	TRBJ1-6	large	CASNPGQGNSPLHF
TRBV2	TRBJ2-2	medium-sized	CAKGTSDRLNANTGELFF
TRBV29-1	TRBJ1-2	.	CSVDGRGNYGYTF
TRBV6-1	TRBJ2-3	.	CASGGDSTDTQYF
TRBV29-1	TRBJ2-7	.	CSVVEGYEQYF
TRBV20-1	TRBJ2-7	medium-sized	CSALHRDRPYEQYF
TRBV20-1	TRBJ2-7	medium-sized	CSARDRDRTYEQYF
TRBV7-9	TRBJ2-7	medium-sized	CASSQPGTSEPYEQYF
TRBV12-3/TRBV12-4	TRBJ1-3	.	CASSSGLISGNTIYF
TRBV6-5	TRBJ2-5	medium-sized	CASSRQGQETQYF
TRBV29-1	TRBJ1-2	medium-sized	CSVDSGRNYGYTF
TRBV29-1	TRBJ2-2	.	CSAFFVAGELFF
TRBV25-1	TRBJ2-1	.	CASSGTNEQFF
TRBV23-1	TRBJ1-6	.	CASSQSEGRTINSPLHF
TRBV2	TRBJ1-5	.	CASSSSHGAVQPQHF
TRBV29-1	TRBJ1-2	medium-sized	CSVEFGTGGFANYGYTF
TRBV15	TRBJ1-6	.	CATSRDGGDIDSPLHF
TRBV18	TRBJ2-3	medium-sized	CASSEKFTDTQYF
TRBV7-9	TRBJ2-7	medium-sized	CASSLARGPGVLEQYF
TRBV5-1	TRBJ1-2	.	CASSVSNPVKSGYTF
TRBV6-5	TRBJ2-1	medium-sized	CASSYTTRNEQFF
TRBV2	TRBJ2-2	.	CARGRRDTGELFF
TRBV29-1	TRBJ2-6	medium-sized	CSVTLGGTGANVLTF
TRBV7-2	TRBJ1-3	.	CASSLWWVYDRNTIYF
TRBV29-1	TRBJ2-1	medium-sized	CSVPRQDSYNEQFF